Listed below are T cell receptor beta chains from one sample, sequenced in a study of cytomegalovirus exposure and HLA in healthy donors. Profiling relied on immunoSEQ multiplex PCR, and the TCRdb table lists in-frame clones only, not all of them. The sample records roughly 120,000 clones, 75% to 90% being singletons. Sequencing was carried out using PBMCs. All receptors come from a man aged 40-50 years in good health and CMV-seronegative. The CDR3 runs from the conserved cysteine through the conserved F or W. The order of the fields is J gene, V gene, clone size, D gene, CDR3 protein. A D gene is named only where the DNA matches it firmly. Size values are once, few and many counts, or a class for expanded clones, and some rows have none.

TRBJ2-5 TRBV4-1 . TRBD1 CASSQDAPAGGETQYF
TRBJ2-1 TRBV19 . . CASSFRGYNEQFF
TRBJ2-3 TRBV6-4 . TRBD2 CASSSGLAGDVYGTDTQYF
TRBJ2-1 TRBV6-6 . TRBD1 CASSSLGQGRYNEQFF
TRBJ2-5 TRBV7-3 . . CASSLIAGVETQYF
TRBJ2-3 TRBV5-4 . TRBD1 CASSSGQGARDTQYF
TRBJ1-1 TRBV28 . . CASSLPVNTEAFF
TRBJ2-2 TRBV2 . . CATLKGQSNTGELFF
TRBJ2-3 TRBV7-8 . . CASSLKLDTQYF
TRBJ1-1 TRBV2 . . CASKQLPKNTEAFF
TRBJ2-1 TRBV7-9 few . CASSSSGRDEQFF
TRBJ1-1 TRBV30 . . CAWGSRLSTEAFF
TRBJ1-2 TRBV6-5 . . CASSRRQGRGYTF